Shown below are 5 T cell receptor beta chains from a single sample sequenced in a study of metastatic and nonmetastatic thyroid tumors. TCRdb reanalyzed the PCR reads via MiXCR. The top ten hold 9.9% of the sample, which has 35,000 to 50,000 clones, roughly 17% seen once. Each patient went into thyroid surgery without having received any treatment. The source material was tumor tissue. These receptors all stem from a female donor with papillary thyroid cancer or a benign thyroid nodule (not recorded which). Some clones in this sample may be carry-over from other donors' samples.

A remark on this clone: A read error may be the cause here, since a much bigger clone is one base away. Other DNA sequences in the sample encode the same CDR3. This sequence joins TRBV20-1 and TRBJ2-3, with 7 bases that match TRBD2. CDR3 length: 15 amino acids. Germline V CDR1 and CDR2: DFQATT, SNEGSKA (reference sequence). V lost 6 bases to trimming and J lost 2 bases; unmatched junction nucleotides: 11. CDR3 residues: CSARKLAENTDTQYF. The CDR3 nucleotides read TGCAGTGCCCGTAAGCTAGCGGAAAACACAGATACGCAGTATTTT.

A remark on this clone: Without the conserved terminal phenylalanine or tryptophan, this CDR3 likely stems from a read error. The genes are TRBV15 and TRBJ1-5; D is unresolved. CDR3 length: 15 residues. CDR1 and CDR2 (germline): LNHNV, YYDKDF (reference sequence). This CDR3 is CSTSRDLQTDQPQHL. CDR3 DNA: TGTTCCACCAGCAGAGACCTCCAAACAGATCAGCCCCAGCATTTG.

This clone was counted many times. This chain links TRBV11-3 with TRBJ2-3; no definite D call. V lost 5 bases to trimming and J lost 5 bases, with 5 bases between them. Per germline, CDR1 SGHNT and CDR2 YENEEA. This CDR3 is built from 11 residues. CDR3 sequence reads: CASSLGDTQYF. CDR3 DNA: TGTGCCAGCAGCCTGGGAGATACGCAGTATTTT.

This clone was seen ten or more times. This sequence joins TRBV5-4 and TRBJ2-2, with a possible D match to TRBD1 (5 bases). The CDR3 contains 15 residues. In germline, CDR1 is SGHNT, CDR2 YYREEE (reference sequence). Trimming stripped 0 bases from V and 4 bases from J, with 10 bases between. CDR3 nucleotides: TGTGCCAGCAGCTTGGAGGGGTTTGGCACCGGGGAGCTGTTTTTT. Translated: CASSLEGFGTGELFF.

The sample holds many counts of this clone. This chain connects TRBV18 to TRBJ1-1; D unresolved. Germline V lookup: CDR1 KGHSH, CDR2 LQKENI. Trimming took 1 base from V and 4 from J, leaving 10 bases between them. This CDR3 spans 14 amino acids. CDR3 DNA: TGTGCCAGCTCACCACTTTATCAAGTCACTGAAGCTTTCTTT. It encodes CASSPLYQVTEAFF.